A selection of T cell receptor beta chains follows, all from one sample in a study of OX40 agonist ivuxolimab in advanced cancers. Only in-frame clones appear in the TCRdb table, and some are missing; sequencing was by immunoSEQ multiplex PCR. This sample carries approximately 45,000 clones, approximately 80% of them seen once, and the ten largest clones take 2% to 2.5%. The sample consisted of CD4+ or CD8+ T cells sorted from blood, taken in a trial of the OX40 agonist ivuxolimab. These receptors were collected from an adult with an advanced solid tumor such as melanoma, head and neck, liver or kidney cancer. Each CDR3 is given with its conserved first and last residue. A D gene is named only where the DNA matches it firmly. Clone size is stated in some rows and not others, as once, few, many or a class when expanded.

V gene: TRBV19; J gene: TRBJ2-2; CDR3 length: 12; D gene: NA; clone size: NA; CDR3 DNA: TGTGCCAGTAGTGGGGCAGACGGGGAGCTGTTTTTT; CDR3 protein: CASSGADGELFF
V gene: TRBV6-1; J gene: TRBJ2-1; CDR3 length: 14; D gene: TRBD2; clone size: NA; CDR3 DNA: TGTGCCAGCAGGGCTAGCGGGACCTTCAATGAGCAGTTCTTC; CDR3 protein: CASRASGTFNEQFF
V gene: TRBV12-5; J gene: TRBJ2-3; CDR3 length: 15; D gene: NA; clone size: NA; CDR3 DNA: TGTGCTAGTGGTTTGGATGGGACAAGCACAGATACGCAGTATTTT; CDR3 protein: CASGLDGTSTDTQYF
V gene: TRBV5-1; J gene: TRBJ2-3; CDR3 length: 14; D gene: TRBD1; clone size: NA; CDR3 DNA: TGCGCCAGCAGCTCCCGGGACAGGGCAGATACGCAGTATTTT; CDR3 protein: CASSSRDRADTQYF
V gene: TRBV6-1; J gene: TRBJ2-3; CDR3 length: 15; D gene: NA; clone size: NA; CDR3 DNA: TGTGCCAGCAGTGGGACGGGGTCATTCACAGATACGCAGTATTTT; CDR3 protein: CASSGTGSFTDTQYF
V gene: TRBV11-2; J gene: TRBJ1-1; CDR3 length: 17; D gene: TRBD1; clone size: NA; CDR3 DNA: TGTGCCAGCAGCCGGACAGGGATGAGTACGTTGAACACTGAAGCTTTCTTT; CDR3 protein: CASSRTGMSTLNTEAFF
V gene: TRBV18; J gene: TRBJ2-3; CDR3 length: 16; D gene: NA; clone size: NA; CDR3 DNA: TGTGCCAGCTCACCCCCAAAACCAGGGGGCACAGATACGCAGTATTTT; CDR3 protein: CASSPPKPGGTDTQYF
V gene: TRBV10-3; J gene: TRBJ2-1; CDR3 length: 16; D gene: NA; clone size: NA; CDR3 DNA: TGTGCCATCAGTGGAGACGGACTCATATCCTACAATGAGCAGTTCTTC; CDR3 protein: CAISGDGLISYNEQFF
V gene: TRBV18; J gene: TRBJ2-7; CDR3 length: 12; D gene: NA; clone size: NA; CDR3 DNA: TGTGCCAGCTCACCAACAGACTACGAGCAGTACTTC; CDR3 protein: CASSPTDYEQYF
V gene: TRBV11-2; J gene: TRBJ1-5; CDR3 length: 14; D gene: NA; clone size: NA; CDR3 DNA: TGTGCCAGCAGCTCCACAGGGAACTATCAGCCCCAGCATTTT; CDR3 protein: CASSSTGNYQPQHF
V gene: TRBV10-1; J gene: TRBJ2-3; CDR3 length: 13; D gene: NA; clone size: NA; CDR3 DNA: TGCGCCAGCAGTGACCCAGACACCCGCACGCAGTATTTT; CDR3 protein: CASSDPDTRTQYF
V gene: TRBV5-1; J gene: TRBJ2-7; CDR3 length: 13; D gene: NA; clone size: few; CDR3 DNA: TGCGCCAGCAGCTCCGAGGGGGGGTACGAGCAGTACTTC; CDR3 protein: CASSSEGGYEQYF
V gene: TRBV14; J gene: TRBJ1-4; CDR3 length: 16; D gene: TRBD1; clone size: NA; CDR3 DNA: TGTGCCAGCAGCCAAGCCGAGACAGGGGTGAATGAAAAACTGTTTTTT; CDR3 protein: CASSQAETGVNEKLFF
V gene: TRBV6-5; J gene: TRBJ1-2; CDR3 length: 12; D gene: NA; clone size: NA; CDR3 DNA: TGTGCCAGTCAGGGGTCGAACTATGGCTACACCTTC; CDR3 protein: CASQGSNYGYTF
V gene: TRBV30; J gene: TRBJ1-5; CDR3 length: 13; D gene: NA; clone size: NA; CDR3 DNA: TGTGCCTGGAGTAGAGAGGGGGATCAGCCCCAGCATTTT; CDR3 protein: CAWSREGDQPQHF
V gene: TRBV6-1; J gene: TRBJ1-2; CDR3 length: 16; D gene: TRBD1; clone size: once; CDR3 DNA: TGTGCCAGCAGTGCCCCGGAGTACAGGGGGGTAGGGGGCTACACCTTC; CDR3 protein: CASSAPEYRGVGGYTF
V gene: TRBV10-1; J gene: TRBJ1-6; CDR3 length: 14; D gene: NA; clone size: medium-sized; CDR3 DNA: TGCGCCAGCAGTCTTGGACAGTATAATTCACCCCTCCACTTT; CDR3 protein: CASSLGQYNSPLHF
V gene: TRBV28; J gene: TRBJ2-7; CDR3 length: 13; D gene: TRBD2; clone size: once; CDR3 DNA: TGTGCCAGCGTGAGCGGGGGTCTCCCCGAGCAGTACTTC; CDR3 protein: CASVSGGLPEQYF
V gene: TRBV9; J gene: TRBJ2-1; CDR3 length: 15; D gene: TRBD2; clone size: NA; CDR3 DNA: TGTGCCAGCAGCGTGGTAGCGGGAGGGCCAAATGAGCAGTTCTTC; CDR3 protein: CASSVVAGGPNEQFF
V gene: TRBV27; J gene: TRBJ2-7; CDR3 length: 13; D gene: NA; clone size: medium-sized; CDR3 DNA: TGTGCCAGCAGTTTAGGGGGGAGGTACGAGCAGTACTTC; CDR3 protein: CASSLGGRYEQYF
V gene: TRBV5-1; J gene: TRBJ2-5; CDR3 length: 14; D gene: NA; clone size: NA; CDR3 DNA: TGCGCCAGCAGCCTACGGACAACCCAAGAGACCCAGTACTTC; CDR3 protein: CASSLRTTQETQYF
V gene: TRBV7-9; J gene: TRBJ2-1; CDR3 length: 16; D gene: TRBD2; clone size: NA; CDR3 DNA: TGTGCCAGCAGCTCCGGTTTGGGCGGGAGGCGGAATGAGCAGTTCTTC; CDR3 protein: CASSSGLGGRRNEQFF
V gene: TRBV4-2; J gene: TRBJ2-1; CDR3 length: 15; D gene: TRBD2; clone size: few; CDR3 DNA: TGTGCCAGCAGCCGATATAGCGGGGAAAGTAATGAGCAGTTCTTC; CDR3 protein: CASSRYSGESNEQFF